The source of this TCR beta chain is a study of cytomegalovirus exposure and HLA in healthy donors. About this clone itself: Its antigen is undetermined.

Findings and limits, study-wide: An assumption of roughly uniform sequencing depth across donors underlay the presence/absence analyses. Associated with HLA alleles at 0.05 false discovery rate in a later analysis were 16,951 TCR beta sequences. TCR beta sequences reportedly predicted most subjects' HLA-A and HLA-B alleles accurately.

In the PCR, 60 Vbeta and 13 Jbeta primers were used. Generated by immunoSEQ multiplex PCR, the TCRdb table keeps only in-frame clones and is missing some. Of some 120,000 clones listed, approximately 17% are singletons. Each of the donors was a healthy bone marrow donor. Input material: PBMCs. This clonotype was sampled from a female donor in good health and CMV-seropositive.

The CDR3 spells CASSDRGWYGYTF. The CDR3, as DNA: TGTGCCAGCTCGGACAGGGGGTGGTATGGCTACACCTTC. V is TRBV6-5 and J is TRBJ1-2, with TRBD1 matching 10 bases. Germline V gene data show CDR1 as MNHEY and CDR2 as SVGAGI. Trimming removed 8 bases from V and 5 bases from J; junction bases left unmatched: 5. This CDR3 spans 13 amino acids.